Shown below are 19 T cell receptor beta chains from a single sample sequenced in a study of blood T cell repertoires in COVID-19. Measured with immunoSEQ multiplex PCR; TCRdb has only the in-frame clones, and not every one. Of 200,000 to 250,000 clones in the sample, around 90% were seen once. Sequenced material: peripheral blood. The receptors derive from a man younger than 45 with acute or convalescent COVID-19.

The chain links TRBV5-1 to TRBJ2-7, with TRBD1 matching 8 bases. Trimming at V came to 2 bases and at J to 6 bases, leaving 13 bases not matched to a gene. The germline CDR1 and CDR2 sequences are SGHRS and YFSETQ. There are 16 residues in the CDR3. The CDR3 DNA reads TGCGCCAGCAGCTTCGTGGACAGGGTGGTTCTAAGCGAGCAGTACTTC. This gives the protein CASSFVDRVVLSEQYF.

The rearrangement links TRBV29-1 to TRBJ1-5; 7 bases map to TRBD1. The CDR3 is 14 residues long. The J segment lost 7 bases and the V segment lost 3 bases, leaving 9 bases of the junction unmatched. Looked up from germline, CDR1 is SQVTM and CDR2 is ANQGSEA. CDR3 nucleotide sequence: TGCAGCGTTGACGGTCAGGGGGTAGGGCAGCCCCAGCATTTT. Its translation: CSVDGQGVGQPQHF. Full variable domain (rest looked up from reference TRBV29-1 and TRBJ1-5): SAVISQKPSRDICQRGTSLTIQCQVDSQVTMMFWYRQQPGQSLTLIATANQGSEATYESGFVIDKFPISRPNLTFSTLTVSNMSPEDSSIYLCSVDGQGVGQPQHFGDGTRLSIL.

The chain carries TRBV4-1 and TRBJ2-7; 11 bases agree with TRBD2. CDR3 length: 18 amino acids. V gave up 1 base and J gave up 7 bases; unmatched junction bases: 15. The V gene's germline CDR1 is MGHRA and CDR2 YSYEKL. This CDR3 is CASSQVLTTGLAVWEQYF. The CDR3 DNA follows: TGCGCCAGCAGCCAAGTCTTGACTACGGGACTAGCGGTCTGGGAGCAGTACTTC.

Points on this clone: The same CDR3 is also encoded by other DNA sequences in this sample. The chain carries TRBV28 and TRBJ1-1; a weak D match, TRBD1 (6 bases). CDR1 MDHEN and CDR2 SYDVKM come from the germline V gene. The CDR3 loop spans 15 amino acids. Trimming cost V 3 bases and J 1 base, with 12 bases left between them. The chain's CDR3 is CASSLVGGANTEAFF. The CDR3 coding sequence is TGTGCCAGCAGTTTGGTGGGGGGGGCGAACACTGAAGCTTTCTTT.

J is TRBJ1-5 and V is TRBV28, with D uncertain. The V end lost 5 bases, the J end lost 7 bases, and 12 bases lay between the germline ends. This CDR3 is built from 13 residues. The V gene's germline CDR1 is MDHEN and CDR2 SYDVKM. The CDR3 protein is CASSLWTGQPQHF. CDR3 sequence (DNA): TGTGCCAGCAGTCTTTGGACGGGGCAGCCCCAGCATTTT.

The V gene is TRBV28, the J gene TRBJ1-4; no clear D gene. Germline CDR1 reads MDHEN; CDR2 reads SYDVKM. The V end lost 2 bases, the J end lost 0 bases, and 7 bases lay between the germline ends. This CDR3 is built from 15 residues. For the CDR3, the DNA is TGTGCCAGCAGTTTAGGGCAGGCAACTAATGAAAAACTGTTTTTT. Encoded protein: CASSLGQATNEKLFF.

CDR3 bases: TGCGCCAGCAGGAAGACGACTAGTTCAGATACGCAGTATTTT. This encodes CASRKTTSSDTQYF. The chain combines TRBV4-1 with TRBJ2-3, with D maybe TRBD2 (6 bases). V gave up 6 bases and J gave up 4 bases, with 14 bases separating them. From germline, CDR1 is MGHRA and CDR2 YSYEKL. The CDR3 sequence is 14 residues long.

This clone was observed a single time. J is TRBJ2-1 and V is TRBV18, with D uncertain. The CDR3 is made up of 13 amino acids. V lost 5 bases and J lost 3, with 8 bases in between. Germline V lookup: CDR1 KGHSH, CDR2 LQKENI. CDR3 amino acids: CASSMAVYNEQFF. CDR3 bases: TGTGCCAGCTCAATGGCGGTCTACAATGAGCAGTTCTTC.

This sequence joins TRBV27 and TRBJ1-3; TRBD1 is a possible D gene (5 bases). CDR1 and CDR2 (germline): MNHEY, SMNVEV (reference sequence). The CDR3 consists of 18 residues. V shed 1 base and J shed 0 bases, with 16 bases lying between them. CDR3 sequence reads: CASSLFPPGPSSGNTIYF. CDR3 nucleotide sequence: TGTGCCAGCAGTTTATTTCCCCCAGGGCCAAGCTCTGGAAACACCATATATTTT.

The rearrangement links TRBV11-2 to TRBJ2-7; D gene ambiguous. This CDR3 region has 11 residues. V lost 4 bases to trimming and J lost 3 bases, with 4 bases between them. Germline V lookup: CDR1 SGHAT, CDR2 FQNNGV. CDR3 amino acids: CASSYNYEQYF. CDR3 sequence (DNA): TGTGCCAGCAGCTACAACTACGAGCAGTACTTC.

The V and J genes are TRBV3-1 (or the pseudogene TRBV3-2) and TRBJ1-5; the D is unclear. There are 12 residues in the CDR3. Trimming stripped 1 base from V and 6 bases from J, with 4 bases between. CDR1 is LGHDT and CDR2 is YNNKEL in the germline V gene (reference sequence). The CDR3 here is CASSQGAQPQHF. The CDR3 bases are TGTGCCAGCAGCCAAGGGGCTCAGCCCCAGCATTTT.

V and J are TRBV28 and TRBJ1-2, with 9 bases aligning to TRBD1. V dropped 6 bases and J dropped 5; count of bases not matched to a gene: 7. Germline CDR1 reads MDHEN; CDR2 reads SYDVKM. This CDR3 region has 14 residues. The CDR3 nucleotides read TGTGCCAGCAGCTTACCCGGGACAGGGTATGGCTACACCTTC. Encoded protein: CASSLPGTGYGYTF.

CDR3 nucleotides: TGTGCCAGCAGTAGCGGGACCCTCGATTTGTATTTT. It is translated as CASSSGTLDLYF. This rearrangement joins TRBV3-1 (or the pseudogene TRBV3-2) to TRBJ2-3; 8 positions agree with TRBD2. Germline V gene sequence: CDR1 LGHDT, CDR2 YNNKEL (reference sequence). This CDR3 contains 12 residues. V shed 6 bases and J 14 bases; nucleotides not matched to a gene: 10.

The gene calls are TRBV3-1 (or the pseudogene TRBV3-2) and TRBJ2-3; 11 bases map to TRBD2. V trimming: 4 bases; J trimming: 1 base; junction bases outside the gene matches: 4. This CDR3 comprises 16 residues. In germline, CDR1 is LGHDT, CDR2 YNNKEL (reference sequence). This CDR3 reads CASSPVSGGGTDTQYF. CDR3 in DNA: TGTGCCAGCAGCCCAGTTAGCGGGGGGGGCACAGATACGCAGTATTTT.

This clone came up many times. The rearrangement links TRBV12-3 or TRBV12-4 to TRBJ2-7; D is ambiguous. The length of the CDR3 is 12 residues. Deletions cut 4 bases from V and 3 bases from J, with 7 bases between. CDR3 nucleotide sequence: TGTGCCAGCAGTTCCACTCTCTACGAGCAGTACTTC. As protein: CASSSTLYEQYF.

This sequence joins TRBV2 and TRBJ1-3; D uncertain. Trimming left V 1 base short and J 0 bases short, with 16 bases between. This CDR3 spans 18 amino acids. The germline V gene encodes CDR1 SNHLY and CDR2 FYNNEI. The CDR3, as DNA: TGTGCCAGCAGTGAAGGCCCTCTAGCAGGACTCTCTGGAAACACCATATATTTT. Translation: CASSEGPLAGLSGNTIYF.

The chain has TRBV27 and TRBJ2-7; tentatively, D is TRBD2 (5 bases). The V gene lost 5 bases and the J gene lost 7 bases, with 21 bases spanning the gap. This CDR3 spans 15 amino acids. Germline CDR1 MNHEY, CDR2 SMNVEV (reference sequence). The CDR3 sequence is CASSPTPRRGREQYF. Here the CDR3 DNA reads TGTGCCAGCAGTCCAACCCCGCGGAGAGGGCGGGAGCAGTACTTC.

This sequence joins TRBV30 and TRBJ1-2; D gene unclear. V shed 5 bases and J shed 8 bases, with 9 bases lying between them. The CDR3 spans 10 residues. Germline lookup yields CDR1 GTSNPN and CDR2 SVGIG (reference sequence). CDR3: CAWLTQGYTF. The CDR3 DNA follows: TGTGCCTGGTTAACCCAGGGCTACACCTTC.

The J gene is TRBJ2-3, the V gene TRBV7-3; tentatively, D is TRBD2 (6 bases). V lost 5 bases to trimming and J lost 2 bases, with 11 bases between them. The length of the CDR3 is 14 residues. Germline V gives CDR1 SGHTA, CDR2 FQGTGA. The CDR3 nucleotides read TGTGCCAGCAGCCAAGGACTATCCACAGATACGCAGTATTTT. This codes for CASSQGLSTDTQYF.